One sample yielded the 3 T cell receptor beta chains listed below, sequenced in a study of radiation and T cells in renal cell carcinoma. Libraries were prepared by immunoSEQ multiplex PCR; TCRdb keeps only in-frame clonotypes and omits some of them. The sample carries about 83,000 clones, approximately 87% recorded once. Sample time point: blood 4 weeks post-SBRT, at nephrectomy. The treatment here: 15 Gy SBRT to primary tumor, nephrectomy 4 weeks later. Here the sequenced sample was blood, taken from a patient whose treatment included radiotherapy and nephrectomy. These receptor sequences come from a woman aged 55 to 70 with renal cell carcinoma.

The chain recombines TRBV7-9 with TRBJ2-3; no clear D gene. From germline, CDR1 is SEHNR and CDR2 FQNEAQ (reference sequence). This CDR3 region has 16 residues. Trimming removed 6 bases at V and 1 base at J, with 17 bases between. The chain's CDR3 is CASRALTMVGTDTQYF. DNA for the CDR3: TGTGCCAGCAGGGCCCTTACGATGGTCGGCACAGATACGCAGTATTTT.

V and J are TRBV7-2 and TRBJ1-3; D perhaps matches TRBD1 (5 bases). The germline V gene encodes CDR1 SGHTA and CDR2 FQGNSA. Trimming left V 0 bases short and J 1 base short, with 10 bases between. The CDR3 consists of 16 residues. The chain's CDR3 is CASSLAGGVSGNTIYF. The CDR3 DNA reads TGTGCCAGCAGCTTAGCGGGAGGGGTTTCTGGAAACACCATATATTTT.

A few counts support this clone. The rearrangement uses TRBV4-1 and TRBJ2-7; 8 bases line up with TRBD2. The CDR3 is made up of 15 amino acids. Germline CDR1 is MGHRA and CDR2 is YSYEKL. V dropped 5 bases and J dropped 6; count of bases not matched to a gene: 12. This chain's CDR3 is CASSATGTSFAEQYF. Here the CDR3 DNA reads TGCGCCAGCAGCGCCACCGGGACTAGTTTTGCCGAGCAGTACTTC.